This T cell receptor (beta chain) was sequenced in a study of CD8 T cells in ankylosing spondylitis. TCRdb re-derived calls from the 5' RACE reads in MiXCR, one entry per CDR3 protein. The table records 200,000 to 250,000 distinct CDR3 sequences, roughly 32% of them present only once. The clonotype comes from a male donor with ankylosing spondylitis or in good health (not recorded which). The specimen was blood, either unsorted or a sorted T cell fraction (not recorded which).

The CDR3 protein is CASSATSGGLNNEQFF. CDR3 bases: TGTGCCAGCAGCGCGACTAGCGGGGGCCTAAACAATGAGCAGTTCTTC. The chain couples TRBV7-2 to TRBJ2-1, with 12 positions matching TRBD2. This CDR3 has 16 residues. J was trimmed by 5 bases and V by 5 bases; bases with no gene match: 7. The germline gives CDR1 SGHTA, CDR2 FQGNSA.